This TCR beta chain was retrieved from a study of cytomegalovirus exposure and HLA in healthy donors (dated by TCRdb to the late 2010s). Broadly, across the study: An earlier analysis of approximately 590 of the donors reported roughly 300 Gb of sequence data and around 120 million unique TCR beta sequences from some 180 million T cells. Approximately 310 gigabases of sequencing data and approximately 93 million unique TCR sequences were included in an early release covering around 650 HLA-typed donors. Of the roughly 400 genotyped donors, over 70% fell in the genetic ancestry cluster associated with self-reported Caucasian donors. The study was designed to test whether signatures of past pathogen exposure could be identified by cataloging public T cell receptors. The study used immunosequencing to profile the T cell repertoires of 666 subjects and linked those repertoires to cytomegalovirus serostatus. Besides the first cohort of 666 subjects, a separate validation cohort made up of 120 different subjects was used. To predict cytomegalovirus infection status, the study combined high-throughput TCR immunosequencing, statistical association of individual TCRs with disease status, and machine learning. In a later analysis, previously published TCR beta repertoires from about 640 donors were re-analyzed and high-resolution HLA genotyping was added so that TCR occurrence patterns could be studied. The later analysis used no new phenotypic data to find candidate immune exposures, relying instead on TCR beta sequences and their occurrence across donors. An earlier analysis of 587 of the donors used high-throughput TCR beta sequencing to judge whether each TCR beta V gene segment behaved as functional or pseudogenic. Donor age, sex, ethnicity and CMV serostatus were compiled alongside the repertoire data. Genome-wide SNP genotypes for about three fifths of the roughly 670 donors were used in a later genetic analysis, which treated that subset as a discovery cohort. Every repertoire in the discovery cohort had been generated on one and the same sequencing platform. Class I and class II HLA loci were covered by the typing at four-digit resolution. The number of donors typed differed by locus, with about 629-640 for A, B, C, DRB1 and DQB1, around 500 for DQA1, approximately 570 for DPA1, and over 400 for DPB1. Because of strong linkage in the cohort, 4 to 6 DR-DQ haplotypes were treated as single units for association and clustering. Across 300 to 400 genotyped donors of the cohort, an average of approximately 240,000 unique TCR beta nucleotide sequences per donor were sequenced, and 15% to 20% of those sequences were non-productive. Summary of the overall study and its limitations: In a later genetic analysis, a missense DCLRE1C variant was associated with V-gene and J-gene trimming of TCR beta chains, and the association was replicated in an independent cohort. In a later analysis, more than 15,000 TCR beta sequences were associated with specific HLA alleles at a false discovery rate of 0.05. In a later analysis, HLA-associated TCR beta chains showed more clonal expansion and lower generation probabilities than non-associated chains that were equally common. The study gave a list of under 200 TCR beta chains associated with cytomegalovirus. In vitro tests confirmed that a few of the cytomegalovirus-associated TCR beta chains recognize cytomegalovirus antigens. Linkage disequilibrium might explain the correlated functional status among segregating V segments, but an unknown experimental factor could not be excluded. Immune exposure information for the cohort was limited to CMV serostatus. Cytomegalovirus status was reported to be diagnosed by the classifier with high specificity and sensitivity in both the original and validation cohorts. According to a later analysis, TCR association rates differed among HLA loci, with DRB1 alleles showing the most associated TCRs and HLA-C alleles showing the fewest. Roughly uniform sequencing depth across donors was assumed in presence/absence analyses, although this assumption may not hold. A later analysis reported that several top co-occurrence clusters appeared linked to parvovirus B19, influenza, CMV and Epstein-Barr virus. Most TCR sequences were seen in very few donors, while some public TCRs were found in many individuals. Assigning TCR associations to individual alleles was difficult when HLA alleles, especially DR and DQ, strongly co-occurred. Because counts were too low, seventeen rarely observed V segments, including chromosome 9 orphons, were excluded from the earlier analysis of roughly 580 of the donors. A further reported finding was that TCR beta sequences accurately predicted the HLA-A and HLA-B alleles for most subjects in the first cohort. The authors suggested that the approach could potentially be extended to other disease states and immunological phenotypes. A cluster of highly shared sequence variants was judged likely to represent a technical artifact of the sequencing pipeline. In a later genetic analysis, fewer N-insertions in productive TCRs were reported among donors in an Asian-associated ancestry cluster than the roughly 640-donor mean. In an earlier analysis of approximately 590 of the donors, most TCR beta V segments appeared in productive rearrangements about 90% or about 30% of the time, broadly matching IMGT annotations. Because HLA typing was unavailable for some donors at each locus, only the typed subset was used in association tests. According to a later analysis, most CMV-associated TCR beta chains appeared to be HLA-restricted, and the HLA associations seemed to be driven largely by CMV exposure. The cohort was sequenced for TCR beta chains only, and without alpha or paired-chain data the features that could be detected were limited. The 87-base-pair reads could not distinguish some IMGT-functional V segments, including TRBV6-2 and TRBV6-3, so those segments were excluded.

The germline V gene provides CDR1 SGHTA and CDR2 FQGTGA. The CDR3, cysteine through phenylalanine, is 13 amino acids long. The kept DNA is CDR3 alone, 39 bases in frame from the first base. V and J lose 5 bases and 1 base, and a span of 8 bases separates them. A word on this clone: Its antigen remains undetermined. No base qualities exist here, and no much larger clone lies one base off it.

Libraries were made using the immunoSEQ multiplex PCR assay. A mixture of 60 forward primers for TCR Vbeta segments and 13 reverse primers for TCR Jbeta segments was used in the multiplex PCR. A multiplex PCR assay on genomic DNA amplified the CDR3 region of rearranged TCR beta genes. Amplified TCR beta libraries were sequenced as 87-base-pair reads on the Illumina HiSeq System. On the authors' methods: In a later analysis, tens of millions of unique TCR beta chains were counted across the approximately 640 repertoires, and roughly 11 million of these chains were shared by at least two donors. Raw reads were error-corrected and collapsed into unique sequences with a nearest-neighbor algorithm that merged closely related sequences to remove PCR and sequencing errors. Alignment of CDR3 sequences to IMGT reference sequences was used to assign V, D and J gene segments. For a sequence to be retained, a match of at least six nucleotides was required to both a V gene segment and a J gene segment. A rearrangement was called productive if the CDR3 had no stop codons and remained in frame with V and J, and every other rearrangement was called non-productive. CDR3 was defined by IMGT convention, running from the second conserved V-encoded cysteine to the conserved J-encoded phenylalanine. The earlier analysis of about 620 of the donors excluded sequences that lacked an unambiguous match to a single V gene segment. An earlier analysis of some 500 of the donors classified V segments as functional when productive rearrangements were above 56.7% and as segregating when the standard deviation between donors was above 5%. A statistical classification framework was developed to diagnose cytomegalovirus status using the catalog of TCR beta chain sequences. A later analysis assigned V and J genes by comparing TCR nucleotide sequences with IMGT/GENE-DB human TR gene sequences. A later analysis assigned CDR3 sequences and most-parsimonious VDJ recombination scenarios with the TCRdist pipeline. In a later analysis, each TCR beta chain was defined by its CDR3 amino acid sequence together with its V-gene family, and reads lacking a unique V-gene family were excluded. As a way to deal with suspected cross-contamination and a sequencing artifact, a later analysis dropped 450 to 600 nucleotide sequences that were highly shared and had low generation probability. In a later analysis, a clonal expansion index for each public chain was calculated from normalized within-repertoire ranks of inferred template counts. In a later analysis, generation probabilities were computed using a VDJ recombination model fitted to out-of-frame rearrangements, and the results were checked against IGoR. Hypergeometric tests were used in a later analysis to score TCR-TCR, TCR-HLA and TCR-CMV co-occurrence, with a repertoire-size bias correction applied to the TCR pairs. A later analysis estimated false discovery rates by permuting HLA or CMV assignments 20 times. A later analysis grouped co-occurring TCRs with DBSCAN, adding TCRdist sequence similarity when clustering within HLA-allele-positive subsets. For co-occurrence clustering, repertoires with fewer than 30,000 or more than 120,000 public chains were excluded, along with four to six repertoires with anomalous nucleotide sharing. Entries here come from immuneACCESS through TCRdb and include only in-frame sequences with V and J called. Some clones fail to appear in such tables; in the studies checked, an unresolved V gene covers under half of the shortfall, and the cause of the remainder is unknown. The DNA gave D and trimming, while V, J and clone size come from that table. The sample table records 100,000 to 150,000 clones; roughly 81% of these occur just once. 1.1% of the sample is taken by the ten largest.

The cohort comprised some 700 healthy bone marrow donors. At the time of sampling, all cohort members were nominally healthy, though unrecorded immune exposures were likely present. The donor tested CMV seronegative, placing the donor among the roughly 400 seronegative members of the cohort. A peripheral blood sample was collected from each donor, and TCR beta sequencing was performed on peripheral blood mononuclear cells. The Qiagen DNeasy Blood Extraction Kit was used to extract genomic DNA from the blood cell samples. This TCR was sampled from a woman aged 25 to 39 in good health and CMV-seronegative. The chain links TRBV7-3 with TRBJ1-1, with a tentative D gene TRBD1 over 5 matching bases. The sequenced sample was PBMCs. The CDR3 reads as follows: CASSVTANTEAFF. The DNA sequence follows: TGTGCCAGCAGCGTGACAGCGAACACTGAAGCTTTCTTT.